This TCR beta chain was recovered during a study of cytomegalovirus exposure and HLA in healthy donors. CDR1 and CDR2 from the germline V gene are MNHEY and SVGAGI. This CDR3 is built from 16 residues. The ends lost 0 bases at V and 5 bases at J; junction bases unmatched: 6. This clone was picked up a small number of times. Its antigen is still unknown. PCR involved 60 Vbeta and 13 Jbeta primers. The assay was immunoSEQ multiplex PCR, and TCRdb's table has in-frame clones only and misses some. Of roughly 110,000 clones listed, roughly 73% are singletons. Notes on the study in general: The authors enumerated under 200 TCR beta chains as linked to cytomegalovirus. Despite most TCR sequences being rare, some public TCRs occurred in many donors.

The chain couples TRBV6-5 to TRBJ2-2; TRBD2 aligns across 7 bases. This TCR came from a man aged 40-49 years in good health and CMV-seronegative. The sample taken for sequencing was PBMCs. Here the CDR3 DNA reads TGTGCCAGCAGTTACTCGGGTCTCGGGGGGACCGGGGAGCTGTTTTTT. It codes for CASSYSGLGGTGELFF.